The 9 T cell receptor beta chains in this list originate from one sample, sequenced in a study of cytomegalovirus exposure and HLA in healthy donors. TCRdb's table, derived via immunoSEQ multiplex PCR, lists solely in-frame clones and lacks some. Here the sample spans tens of thousands of clones, 90% being singletons. The sequencing input was PBMCs. Receptors were obtained from a man between 18 and 35 years old in good health and CMV-seronegative.

J is TRBJ2-1 and V is TRBV5-1; 9 bases match TRBD2. The junction had 10 bases not matched to a gene; V was cut back by 7 bases and J by 8 bases. The CDR3 runs 14 residues. Germline-derived CDR1 and CDR2 are SGHRS and YFSETQ. The CDR3 nucleotides read TGCGCCAGCCGTATTAGCGGGGGATCGCATGAGCAGTTCTTC. It specifies CASRISGGSHEQFF.

The rearrangement uses TRBV6-1 and TRBJ2-7; 7 nucleotides line up with TRBD2. The trim removed 1 base at V and 1 base at J, leaving 13 bases unmatched. The germline V gene has CDR1 MNHNS and CDR2 SASEGT. CDR3 length: 18 amino acids. This CDR3 is CASSEGTIGLAESYEQYF. The CDR3 bases are TGTGCCAGCAGTGAAGGGACAATTGGGCTAGCGGAATCCTACGAGCAGTACTTC.

In DNA, the CDR3 is TGTGCCAGTAGTACCTCGGGACAAAATGAGCAGTTCTTC. Its translation is CASSTSGQNEQFF. The J gene is TRBJ2-1, the V gene TRBV19; perhaps TRBD1 as D (6 bases). The CDR3 consists of 13 residues. Germline-derived CDR1 and CDR2 are LNHDA and SQIVND (reference sequence). V was shortened by 4 bases and J by 7 bases, with 11 bases between the two germline ends. Full variable domain (outside the CDR3, taken from reference TRBV19 and TRBJ2-1): DGGITQSPKYLFRKEGQNVTLSCEQNLNHDAMYWYRQDPGQGLRLIYYSQIVNDFQKGDIAEGYSVSREKKESFPLTVTSAQKNPTAFYLCASSTSGQNEQFFGPGTRLTVL.

CDR3: CASSLDEETQYF. DNA of the CDR3: TGTGCCAGCAGCTTAGACGAAGAGACCCAGTACTTC. The chain joins TRBV11-3 to TRBJ2-5; D is ambiguous. The germline V gene encodes CDR1 SGHNT and CDR2 YENEEA. Trimming stripped 0 bases from V and 3 bases from J, with 2 bases between. The CDR3 runs to 12 residues.

A single count supports this clone. This chain uses TRBV29-1 with TRBJ2-7; TRBD1 is a possible D gene (6 bases). Trimming left V 7 bases short and J 0 bases short, with 10 bases between. Germline V gene data show CDR1 as SQVTM and CDR2 as ANQGSEA. The CDR3 covers 12 residues. The CDR3 sequence is CSAGHLSYEQYF. CDR3 coding DNA: TGCAGCGCGGGACACCTCTCCTACGAGCAGTACTTC.

The chain uses TRBV5-5 and TRBJ2-7; TRBD1 might be the D (6 bases). The germline gives CDR1 SGHKS, CDR2 YYEKEE (reference sequence). The CDR3 covers 15 residues. V lost 4 bases and J lost 4, with 18 bases in between. CDR3 residues: CASSHRDLRGYEQYF. In nucleotides, the CDR3 is TGTGCCAGCAGCCACAGGGACCTCCGAGGGTACGAGCAGTACTTC. The variable domain in full, with the rest retrieved from reference TRBV5-5 and TRBJ2-7, is DAGVTQSPTHLIKTRGQQVTLRCSPISGHKSVSWYQQVLGQGPQFIFQYYEKEERGRGNFPDRFSARQFPNYSSELNVNALLLGDSALYLCASSHRDLRGYEQYFGPGTRLTVT.

This clone was seen only once. The genes are TRBV28 and TRBJ2-3; 10 bases line up with TRBD2. Germline values: CDR1 MDHEN, CDR2 SYDVKM. Losses at the gene ends were 2 bases for V and 6 bases for J; bases not matched to a gene: 11. This CDR3 is built from 17 residues. This CDR3 reads CASSLTLAGALGDTQYF. The CDR3 nucleotides are TGTGCCAGCAGTTTAACGCTAGCGGGAGCTCTTGGGGATACGCAGTATTTT.

The chain carries TRBV29-1 and TRBJ2-7, with TRBD1 identical over 7 bases. Per germline, CDR1 SQVTM and CDR2 ANQGSEA. The trim removed 1 base at V and 5 bases at J, leaving 2 bases unmatched. CDR3 length: 12 amino acids. The CDR3 loop reads CSVEAGGNEQYF. The CDR3 DNA follows: TGCAGCGTTGAAGCAGGGGGTAACGAGCAGTACTTC.

This chain joins TRBV20-1 and TRBJ2-3, with D possibly being TRBD1 (6 bases). The CDR3 runs 11 residues. V lost 7 bases to trimming and J lost 6 bases, with 11 bases between them. In germline, CDR1 is DFQATT, CDR2 SNEGSKA (reference sequence). For the CDR3, the DNA is TGCAGTGTACTAAGGGGGGATACGCAGTATTTT. Protein sequence: CSVLRGDTQYF.